The TCR beta chain under discussion was sequenced for a study of blood T cell repertoires in COVID-19. At the level of the study: Both acute and convalescent COVID-19 samples were obtained from the United States, Italy and Spain. PBMCs, B-cell-depleted T cells, or T cells provided the cDNA or gDNA that made up the material.

Original analysis: For nucleated cells, counts were estimated from reference gene primer amplification. The table came from immunoSEQ multiplex PCR; TCRdb's copy has only in-frame clones and leaves some out. From that table come the V and J calls and clone size; the DNA was used to work out D and trimming. The sample includes 80,000 to 100,000 clones, about 91% of them seen just once. The sequenced sample was peripheral blood. This TCR came from a man aged 50 to 60 with COVID-19, enrolled during active disease.

In DNA, the CDR3 is TGCGCCAGCAGCCAATCCGCTATCCGGGGGTCCGGAAACACCATATATTTT. Translating gives CASSQSAIRGSGNTIYF. The chain combines TRBV4-1 with TRBJ1-3; possibly TRBD1 for D (5 bases). The germline gives CDR1 MGHRA, CDR2 YSYEKL. The CDR3 has 17 residues. The V end was cut by 2 bases, the J end by 4 bases, with 18 bases between.